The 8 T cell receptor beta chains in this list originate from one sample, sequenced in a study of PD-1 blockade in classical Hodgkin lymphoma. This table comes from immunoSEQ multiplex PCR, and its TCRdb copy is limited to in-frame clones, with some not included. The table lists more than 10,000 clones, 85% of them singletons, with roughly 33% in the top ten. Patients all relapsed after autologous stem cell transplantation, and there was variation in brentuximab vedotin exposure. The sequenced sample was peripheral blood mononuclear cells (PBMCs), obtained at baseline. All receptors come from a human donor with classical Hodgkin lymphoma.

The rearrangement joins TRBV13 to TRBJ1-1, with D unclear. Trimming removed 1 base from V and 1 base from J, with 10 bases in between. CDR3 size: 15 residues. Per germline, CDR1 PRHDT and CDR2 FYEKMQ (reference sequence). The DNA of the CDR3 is TGTGCCAGCAGCTTAGAGGCAGCAGCGAACACTGAAGCTTTCTTT. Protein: CASSLEAAANTEAFF.

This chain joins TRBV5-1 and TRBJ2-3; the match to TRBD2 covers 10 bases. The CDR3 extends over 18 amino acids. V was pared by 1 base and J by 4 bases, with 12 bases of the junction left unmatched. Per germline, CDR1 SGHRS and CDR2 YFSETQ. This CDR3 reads CASSLSGTSAYRPDTQYF. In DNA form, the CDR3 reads TGCGCCAGCAGCTTGAGCGGGACTAGCGCCTATCGCCCAGATACGCAGTATTTT.

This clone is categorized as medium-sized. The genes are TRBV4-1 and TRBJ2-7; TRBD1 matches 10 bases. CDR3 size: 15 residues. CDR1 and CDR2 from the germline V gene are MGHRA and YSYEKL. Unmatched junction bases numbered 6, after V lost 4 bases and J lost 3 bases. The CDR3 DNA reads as TGCGCCAGCAGCCCGATTGGACAGGGGGGCTACGAGCAGTACTTC. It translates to CASSPIGQGGYEQYF.

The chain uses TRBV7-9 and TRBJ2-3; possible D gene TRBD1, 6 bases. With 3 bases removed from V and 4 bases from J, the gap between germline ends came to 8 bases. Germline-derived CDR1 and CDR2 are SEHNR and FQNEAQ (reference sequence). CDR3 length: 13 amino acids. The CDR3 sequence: CASSFQGPDTQYF. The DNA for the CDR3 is TGTGCCAGCAGCTTCCAGGGGCCAGATACGCAGTATTTT.

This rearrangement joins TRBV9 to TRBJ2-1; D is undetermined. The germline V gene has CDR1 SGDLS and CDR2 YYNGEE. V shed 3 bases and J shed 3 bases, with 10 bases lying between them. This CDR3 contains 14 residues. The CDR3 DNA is TGTGCCAGCAGCGCCCATCTAATCTACAATGAGCAGTTCTTC. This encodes CASSAHLIYNEQFF.

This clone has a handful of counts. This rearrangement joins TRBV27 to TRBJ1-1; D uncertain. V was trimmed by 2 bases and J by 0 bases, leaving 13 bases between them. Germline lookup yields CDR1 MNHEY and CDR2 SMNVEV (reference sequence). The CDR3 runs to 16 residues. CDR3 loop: CASSLNGPALNTEAFF. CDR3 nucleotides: TGTGCCAGCAGTTTAAACGGCCCGGCCTTGAACACTGAAGCTTTCTTT.

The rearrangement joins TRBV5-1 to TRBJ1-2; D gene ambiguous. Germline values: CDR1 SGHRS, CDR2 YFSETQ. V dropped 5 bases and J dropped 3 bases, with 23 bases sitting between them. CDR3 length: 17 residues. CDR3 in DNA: TGCGCCAGCAGGTCAGCCCCAAAGTGGACCCACTACTATGGCTACACCTTC. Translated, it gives CASRSAPKWTHYYGYTF.

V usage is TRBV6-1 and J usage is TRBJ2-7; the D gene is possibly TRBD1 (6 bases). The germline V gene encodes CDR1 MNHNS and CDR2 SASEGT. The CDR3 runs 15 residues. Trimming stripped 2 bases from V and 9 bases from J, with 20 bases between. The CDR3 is CASSENWGQGDPQYF. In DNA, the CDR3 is TGTGCCAGCAGTGAAAATTGGGGACAAGGGGACCCGCAGTACTTC.